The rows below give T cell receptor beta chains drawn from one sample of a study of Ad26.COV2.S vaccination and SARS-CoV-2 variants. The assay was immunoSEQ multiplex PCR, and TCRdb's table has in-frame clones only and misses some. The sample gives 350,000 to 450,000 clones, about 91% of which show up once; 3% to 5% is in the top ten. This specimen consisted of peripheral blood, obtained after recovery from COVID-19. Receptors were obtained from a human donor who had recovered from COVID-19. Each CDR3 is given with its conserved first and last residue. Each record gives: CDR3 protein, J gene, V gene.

CSASPARTGLHEQFF | TRBJ2-1 | TRBV20-1
CASSSNTEGPTYEQYF | TRBJ2-7 | TRBV13
CASSESGTGFNYGYTF | TRBJ1-2 | TRBV10-2
CASSLTTSTEAFF | TRBJ1-1 | TRBV12-3/TRBV12-4
CASSEPYEQYF | TRBJ2-7 | TRBV6-5
CASSYSTGGQETQYF | TRBJ2-5 | TRBV6-5
CASSARASISDTEAFF | TRBJ1-1 | TRBV9
CASSLRPDTSINTEAFF | TRBJ1-1 | TRBV5-1
CAISPGQGQDTQYF | TRBJ2-3 | TRBV10-3
CASSAGTVHQPQHF | TRBJ1-5 | TRBV2
CASGETGNNEQFF | TRBJ2-1 | TRBV7-9
CASTGSGANVLTF | TRBJ2-6 | TRBV25-1
CATRAGTGSFNEQFF | TRBJ2-1 | TRBV24-1
CASSPRLSTNEKLFF | TRBJ1-4 | TRBV2
CASSPRSRLNTEAFF | TRBJ1-1 | TRBV28
CASSYWDVGDTEAFF | TRBJ1-1 | TRBV6-5
CASSQMPGGGGGYTF | TRBJ1-2 | TRBV4-3
CASSQDNYGYTF | TRBJ1-2 | TRBV4-1
CASSLGFNEQYF | TRBJ2-7 | TRBV7-9
CASSVTVATNEKLFF | TRBJ1-4 | TRBV9
CASSGGAGVWGGTEAFF | TRBJ1-1 | TRBV9
CASSPGTAQYF | TRBJ2-5 | TRBV3-1/TRBV3-2
CASSQFIDRHEQYF | TRBJ2-7 | TRBV4-1
CASSVEAGNYGYTF | TRBJ1-2 | TRBV9
CASSYRDRAFQETQYF | TRBJ2-5 | TRBV11-2
CASSPLGDEQYF | TRBJ2-7 | TRBV7-9
CASSRGQGLASGNTIYF | TRBJ1-3 | TRBV18
CASSPLGGEQFF | TRBJ2-1 | TRBV7-3
CASSTTGSFQETQYF | TRBJ2-5 | TRBV6-5
CASRKGRYPLNQPQHF | TRBJ1-5 | TRBV21-1
CASSRSGQSSYNEQFF | TRBJ2-1 | TRBV6-6
CASSIDNGNTEAFF | TRBJ1-1 | TRBV19
CASSKPPPVRGTGYTF | TRBJ1-2 | TRBV19
CASSLGLIKETQYF | TRBJ2-5 | TRBV5-1
CASSLRWDANQPQHF | TRBJ1-5 | TRBV7-8
CASGQGLAVRDTQYF | TRBJ2-3 | TRBV12-5
CSVGGTGSNQPQHF | TRBJ1-5 | TRBV29-1
CASSFSQGASTEAFF | TRBJ1-1 | TRBV5-4
CASRLGTANSPLHF | TRBJ1-6 | TRBV19